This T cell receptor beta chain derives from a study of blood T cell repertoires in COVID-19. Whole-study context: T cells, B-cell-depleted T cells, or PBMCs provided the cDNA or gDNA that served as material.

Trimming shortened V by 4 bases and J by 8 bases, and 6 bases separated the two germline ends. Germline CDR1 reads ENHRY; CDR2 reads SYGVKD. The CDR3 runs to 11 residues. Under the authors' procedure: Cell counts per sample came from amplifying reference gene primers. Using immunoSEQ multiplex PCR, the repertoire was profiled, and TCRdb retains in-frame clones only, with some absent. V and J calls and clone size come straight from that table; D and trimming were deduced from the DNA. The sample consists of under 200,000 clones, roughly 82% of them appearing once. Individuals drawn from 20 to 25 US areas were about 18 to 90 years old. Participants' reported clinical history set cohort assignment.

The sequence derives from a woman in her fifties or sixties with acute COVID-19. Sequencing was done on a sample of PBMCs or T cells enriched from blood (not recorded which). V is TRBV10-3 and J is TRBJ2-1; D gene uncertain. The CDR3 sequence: CAISATDEQFF. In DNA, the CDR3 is TGTGCCATCAGTGCAACGGATGAGCAGTTCTTC.